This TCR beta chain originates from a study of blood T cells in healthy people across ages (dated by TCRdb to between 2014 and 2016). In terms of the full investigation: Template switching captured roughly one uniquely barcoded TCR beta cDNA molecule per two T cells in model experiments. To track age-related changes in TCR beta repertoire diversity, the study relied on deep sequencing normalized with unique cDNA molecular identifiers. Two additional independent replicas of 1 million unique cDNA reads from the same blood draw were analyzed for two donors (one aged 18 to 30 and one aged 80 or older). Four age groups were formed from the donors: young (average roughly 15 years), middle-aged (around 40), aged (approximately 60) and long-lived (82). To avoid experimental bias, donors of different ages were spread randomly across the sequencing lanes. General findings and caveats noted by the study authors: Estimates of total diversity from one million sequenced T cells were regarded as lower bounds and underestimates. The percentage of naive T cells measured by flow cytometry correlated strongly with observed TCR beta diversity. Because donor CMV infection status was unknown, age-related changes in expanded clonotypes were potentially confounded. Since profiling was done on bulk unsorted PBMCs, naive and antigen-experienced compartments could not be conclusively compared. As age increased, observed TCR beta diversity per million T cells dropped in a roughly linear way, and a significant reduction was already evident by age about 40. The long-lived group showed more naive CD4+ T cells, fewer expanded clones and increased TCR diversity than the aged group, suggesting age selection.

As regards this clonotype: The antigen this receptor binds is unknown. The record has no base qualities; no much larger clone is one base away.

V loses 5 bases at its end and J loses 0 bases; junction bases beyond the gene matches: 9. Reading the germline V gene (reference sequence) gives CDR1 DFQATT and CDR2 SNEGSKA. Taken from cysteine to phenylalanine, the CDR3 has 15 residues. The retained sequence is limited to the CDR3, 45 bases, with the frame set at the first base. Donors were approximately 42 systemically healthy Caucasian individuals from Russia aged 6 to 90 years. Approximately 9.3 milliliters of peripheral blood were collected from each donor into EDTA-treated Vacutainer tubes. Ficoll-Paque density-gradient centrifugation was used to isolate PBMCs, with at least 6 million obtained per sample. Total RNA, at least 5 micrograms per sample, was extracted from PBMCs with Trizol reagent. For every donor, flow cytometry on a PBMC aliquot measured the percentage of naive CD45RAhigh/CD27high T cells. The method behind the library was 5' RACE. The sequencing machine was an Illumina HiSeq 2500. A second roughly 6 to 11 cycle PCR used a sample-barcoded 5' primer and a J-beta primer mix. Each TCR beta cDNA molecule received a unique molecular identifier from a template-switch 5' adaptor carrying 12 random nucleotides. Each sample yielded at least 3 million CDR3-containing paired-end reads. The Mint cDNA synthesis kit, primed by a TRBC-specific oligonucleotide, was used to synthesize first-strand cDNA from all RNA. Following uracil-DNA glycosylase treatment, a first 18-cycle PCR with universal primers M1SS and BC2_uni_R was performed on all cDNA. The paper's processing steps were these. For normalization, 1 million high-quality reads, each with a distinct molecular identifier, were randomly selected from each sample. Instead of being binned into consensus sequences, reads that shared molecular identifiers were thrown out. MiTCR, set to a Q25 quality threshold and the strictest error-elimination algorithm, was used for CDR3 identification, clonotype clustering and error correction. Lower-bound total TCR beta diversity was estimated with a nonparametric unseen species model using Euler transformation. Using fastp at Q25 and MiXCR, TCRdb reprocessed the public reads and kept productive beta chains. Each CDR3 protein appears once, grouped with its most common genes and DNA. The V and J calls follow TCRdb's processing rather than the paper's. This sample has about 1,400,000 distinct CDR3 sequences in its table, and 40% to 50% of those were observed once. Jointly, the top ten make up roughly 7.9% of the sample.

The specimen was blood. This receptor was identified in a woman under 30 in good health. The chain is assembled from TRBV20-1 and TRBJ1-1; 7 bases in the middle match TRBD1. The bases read TGCAGTGCTCCGACAGGGAGCAGAATGAACACTGAAGCTTTCTTT. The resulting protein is CSAPTGSRMNTEAFF.